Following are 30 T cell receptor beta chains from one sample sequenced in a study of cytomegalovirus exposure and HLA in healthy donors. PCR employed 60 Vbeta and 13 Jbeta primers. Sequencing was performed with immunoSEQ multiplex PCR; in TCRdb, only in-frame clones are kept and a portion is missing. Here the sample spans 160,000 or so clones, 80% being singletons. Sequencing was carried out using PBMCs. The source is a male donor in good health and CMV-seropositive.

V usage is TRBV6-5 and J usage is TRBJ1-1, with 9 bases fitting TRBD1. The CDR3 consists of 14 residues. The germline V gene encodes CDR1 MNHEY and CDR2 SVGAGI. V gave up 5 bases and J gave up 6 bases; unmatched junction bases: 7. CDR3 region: CASSGTGGEAEAFF. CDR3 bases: TGTGCCAGCAGTGGAACAGGGGGCGAGGCTGAAGCTTTCTTT.

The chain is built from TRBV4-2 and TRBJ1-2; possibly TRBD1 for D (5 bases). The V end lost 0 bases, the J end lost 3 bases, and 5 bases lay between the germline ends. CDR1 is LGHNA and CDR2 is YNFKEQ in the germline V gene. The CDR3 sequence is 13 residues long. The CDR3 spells CASSQETDYGYTF. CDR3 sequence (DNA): TGTGCCAGCAGCCAAGAGACAGACTATGGCTACACCTTC.

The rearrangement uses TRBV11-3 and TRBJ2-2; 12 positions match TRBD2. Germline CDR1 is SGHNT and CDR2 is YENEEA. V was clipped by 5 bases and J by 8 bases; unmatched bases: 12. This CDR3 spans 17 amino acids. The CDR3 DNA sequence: TGTGCCAGCAGCACCCAACTAGCGGGAGGTCCGAAAGGGGAGCTGTTTTTT. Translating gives CASSTQLAGGPKGELFF.

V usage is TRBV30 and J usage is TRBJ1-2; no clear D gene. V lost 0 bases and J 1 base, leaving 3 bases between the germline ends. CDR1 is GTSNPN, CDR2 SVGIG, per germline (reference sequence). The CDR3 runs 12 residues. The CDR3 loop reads CAWSVLNYGYTF. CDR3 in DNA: TGTGCCTGGAGTGTCCTTAACTATGGCTACACCTTC.

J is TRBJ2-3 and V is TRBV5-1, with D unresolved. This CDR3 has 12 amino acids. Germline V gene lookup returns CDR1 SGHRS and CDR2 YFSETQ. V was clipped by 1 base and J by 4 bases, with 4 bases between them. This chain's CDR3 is CASSLYADTQYF. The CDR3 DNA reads TGCGCCAGCAGCTTGTATGCAGATACGCAGTATTTT.

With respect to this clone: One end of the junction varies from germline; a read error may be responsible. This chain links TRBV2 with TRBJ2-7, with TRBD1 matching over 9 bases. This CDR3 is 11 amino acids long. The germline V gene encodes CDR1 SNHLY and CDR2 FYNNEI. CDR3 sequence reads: CASRNPGQGVF. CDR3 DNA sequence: TGTGCCAGCAGAAACCCGGGACAGGGAGTCTTC.

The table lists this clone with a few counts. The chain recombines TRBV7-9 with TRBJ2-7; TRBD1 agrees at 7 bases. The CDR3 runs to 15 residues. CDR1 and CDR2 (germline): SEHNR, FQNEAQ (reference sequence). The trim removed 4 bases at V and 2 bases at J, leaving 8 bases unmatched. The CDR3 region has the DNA TGTGCCAGCAGCTGGGCCGACAGGGCGGCCTACGAGCAGTACTTC. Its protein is CASSWADRAAYEQYF.

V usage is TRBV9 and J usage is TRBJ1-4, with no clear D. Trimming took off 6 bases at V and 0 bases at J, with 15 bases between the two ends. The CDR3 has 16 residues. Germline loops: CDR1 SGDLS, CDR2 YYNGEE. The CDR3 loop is CASTPPPVATNEKLFF. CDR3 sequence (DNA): TGTGCCAGCACCCCGCCCCCAGTCGCAACTAATGAAAAACTGTTTTTT.

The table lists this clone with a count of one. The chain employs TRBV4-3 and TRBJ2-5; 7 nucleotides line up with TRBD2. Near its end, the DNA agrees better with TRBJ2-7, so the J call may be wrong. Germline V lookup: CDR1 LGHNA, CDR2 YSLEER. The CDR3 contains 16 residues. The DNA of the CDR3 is TGCGCCAGCAGCCAAGATCCCGCGGGAGTCCTGGACGAGCAGTACTTC. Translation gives CASSQDPAGVLDEQYF.

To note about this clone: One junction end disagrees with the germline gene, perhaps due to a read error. CDR3 sequence reads: CASSLAGTGVGVF. DNA for the CDR3: TGCGCCAGCAGCTTGGCTGGGACAGGGGTCGGGGTCTTC. J is TRBJ2-1 and V is TRBV5-1; 10 bases match TRBD1. CDR3 length equals 13 residues. Germline CDR1 SGHRS, CDR2 YFSETQ.

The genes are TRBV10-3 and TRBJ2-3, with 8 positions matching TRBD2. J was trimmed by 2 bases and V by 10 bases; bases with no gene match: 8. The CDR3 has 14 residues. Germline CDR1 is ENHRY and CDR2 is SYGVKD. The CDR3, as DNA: TGTGCCACCATTAGCGGGGTGAACACAGATACGCAGTATTTT. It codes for CATISGVNTDTQYF.

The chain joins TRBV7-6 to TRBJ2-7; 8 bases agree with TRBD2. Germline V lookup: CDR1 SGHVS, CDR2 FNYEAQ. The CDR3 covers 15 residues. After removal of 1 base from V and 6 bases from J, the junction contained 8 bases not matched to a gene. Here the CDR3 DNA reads TGTGCCAGCAGCTTAGATCCCGGGACTAGTGGCGAGCAGTACTTC. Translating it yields CASSLDPGTSGEQYF.

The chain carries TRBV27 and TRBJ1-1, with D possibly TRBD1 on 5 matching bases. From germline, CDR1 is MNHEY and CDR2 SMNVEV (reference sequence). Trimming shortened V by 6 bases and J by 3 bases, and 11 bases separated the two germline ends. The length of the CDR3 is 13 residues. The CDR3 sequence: CASSLDRDTEAFF. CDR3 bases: TGTGCCAGCAGCCTAGACAGAGACACTGAAGCTTTCTTT.

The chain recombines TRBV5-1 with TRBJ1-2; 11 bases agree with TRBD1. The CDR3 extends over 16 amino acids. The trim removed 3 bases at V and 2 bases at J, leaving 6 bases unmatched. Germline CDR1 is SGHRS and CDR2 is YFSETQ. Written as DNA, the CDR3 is TGCGCCAGCAGCTCGCTGAGGACAGGGGGCAACTATGGCTACACCTTC. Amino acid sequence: CASSSLRTGGNYGYTF.

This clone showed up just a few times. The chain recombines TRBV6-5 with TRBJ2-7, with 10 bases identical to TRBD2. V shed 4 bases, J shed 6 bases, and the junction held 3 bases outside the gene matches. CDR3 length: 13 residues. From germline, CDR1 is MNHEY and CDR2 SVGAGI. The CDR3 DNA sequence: TGTGCCAGCAGTTCCCGACTAGCGGGCGAGCAGTACTTC. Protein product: CASSSRLAGEQYF.

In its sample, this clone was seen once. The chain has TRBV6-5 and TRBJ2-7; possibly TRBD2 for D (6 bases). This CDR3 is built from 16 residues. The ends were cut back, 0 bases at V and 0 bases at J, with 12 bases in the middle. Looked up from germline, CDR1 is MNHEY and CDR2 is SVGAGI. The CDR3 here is CASSYSIGGDSYEQYF. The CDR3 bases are TGTGCCAGCAGTTACTCTATCGGGGGAGACTCCTACGAGCAGTACTTC.

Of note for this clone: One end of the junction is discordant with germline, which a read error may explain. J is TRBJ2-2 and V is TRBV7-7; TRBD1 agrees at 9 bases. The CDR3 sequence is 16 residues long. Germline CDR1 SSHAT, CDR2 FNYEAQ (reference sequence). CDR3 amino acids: CASSLLGTGLPGELFF. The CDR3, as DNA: TGTGCTAGCAGCTTACTCGGGACAGGGTTGCCCGGGGAGCTGTTTTTT.

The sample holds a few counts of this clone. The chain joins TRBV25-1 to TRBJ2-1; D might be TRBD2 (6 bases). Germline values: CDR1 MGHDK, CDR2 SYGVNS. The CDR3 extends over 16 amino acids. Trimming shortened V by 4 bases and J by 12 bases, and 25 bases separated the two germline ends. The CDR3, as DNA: TGTGCCAGCAGTGCTACGGGACTCCCCGCCGAGCATGGGCAGTTCTTC. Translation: CASSATGLPAEHGQFF.

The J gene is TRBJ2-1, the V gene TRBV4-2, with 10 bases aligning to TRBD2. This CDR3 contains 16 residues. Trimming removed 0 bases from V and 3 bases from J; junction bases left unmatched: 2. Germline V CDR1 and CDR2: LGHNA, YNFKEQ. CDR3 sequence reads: CASSQERTSGYNEQFF. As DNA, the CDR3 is TGTGCCAGCAGCCAAGAGAGGACTAGCGGCTACAATGAGCAGTTCTTC.

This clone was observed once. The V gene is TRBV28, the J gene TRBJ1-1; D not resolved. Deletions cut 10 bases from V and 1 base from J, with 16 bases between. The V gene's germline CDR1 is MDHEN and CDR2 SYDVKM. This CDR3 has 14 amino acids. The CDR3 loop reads CAITRPGRNTEAFF. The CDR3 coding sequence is TGTGCCATCACGAGACCCGGGAGGAACACTGAAGCTTTCTTT.

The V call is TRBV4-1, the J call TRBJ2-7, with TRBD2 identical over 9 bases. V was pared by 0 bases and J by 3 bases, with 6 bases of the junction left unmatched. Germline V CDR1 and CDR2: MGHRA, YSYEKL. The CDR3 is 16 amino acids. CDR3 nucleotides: TGCGCCAGCAGCCAAGAAACTAGCGGGTTGAACTACGAGCAGTACTTC. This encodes CASSQETSGLNYEQYF.

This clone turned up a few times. This CDR3 is CSIRLSYEQYF. In DNA, the CDR3 is TGCAGCATCCGACTCTCTTACGAGCAGTACTTC. The gene calls are TRBV29-1 and TRBJ2-7; no firm D call. In germline, CDR1 is SQVTM, CDR2 ANQGSEA. V lost 8 bases and J lost 4, with 12 bases in between. This CDR3 contains 11 residues.

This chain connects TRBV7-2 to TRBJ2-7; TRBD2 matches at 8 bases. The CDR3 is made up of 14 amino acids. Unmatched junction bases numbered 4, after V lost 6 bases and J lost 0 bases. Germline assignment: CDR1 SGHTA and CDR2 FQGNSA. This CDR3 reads CASRETSVSYEQYF. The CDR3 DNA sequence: TGTGCCAGCAGGGAGACTAGCGTCTCCTACGAGCAGTACTTC.

The CDR3 region is CASSSTGGSGYGYTF. In nucleotides, the CDR3 is TGTGCCAGCAGCTCGACCGGGGGAAGCGGCTATGGCTACACCTTC. This chain links TRBV7-3 with TRBJ1-2, with D tentatively TRBD1 (5 bases). With 4 bases removed from V and 4 bases from J, the gap between germline ends came to 16 bases. Germline V gene lookup returns CDR1 SGHTA and CDR2 FQGTGA. The CDR3 totals 15 residues.

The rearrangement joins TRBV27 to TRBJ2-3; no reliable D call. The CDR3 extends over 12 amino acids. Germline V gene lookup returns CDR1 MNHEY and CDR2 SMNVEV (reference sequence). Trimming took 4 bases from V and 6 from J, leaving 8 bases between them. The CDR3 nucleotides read TGTGCCAGCAGTTCTCCCGCGGATACGCAGTATTTT. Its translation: CASSSPADTQYF.

The chain's CDR3 is CASSALTGVSSYEQYF. The CDR3 coding sequence is TGTGCCAGCAGCGCCCTCACAGGGGTTAGCTCCTACGAGCAGTACTTC. This sequence joins TRBV5-6 and TRBJ2-7; 7 bases agree with TRBD1. The ends lost 4 bases at V and 0 bases at J; junction bases unmatched: 10. The CDR3 spans 16 residues. The germline gives CDR1 SGHDT, CDR2 YYEEEE.

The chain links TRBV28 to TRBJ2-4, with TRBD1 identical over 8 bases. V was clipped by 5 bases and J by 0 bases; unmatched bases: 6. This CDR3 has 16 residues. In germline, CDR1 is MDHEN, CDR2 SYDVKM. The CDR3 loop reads CASSPWDRLAKNIQYF. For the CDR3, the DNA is TGTGCCAGCAGTCCGTGGGACAGGCTAGCCAAAAACATTCAGTACTTC.

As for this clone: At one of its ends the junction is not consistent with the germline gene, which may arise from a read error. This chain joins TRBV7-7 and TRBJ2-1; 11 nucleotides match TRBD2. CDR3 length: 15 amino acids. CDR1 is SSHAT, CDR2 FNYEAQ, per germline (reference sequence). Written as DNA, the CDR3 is TGTGCTAGCAGCAAGGGACTAGCGGATCACAATGAGCAGTTCTTC. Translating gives CASSKGLADHNEQFF.

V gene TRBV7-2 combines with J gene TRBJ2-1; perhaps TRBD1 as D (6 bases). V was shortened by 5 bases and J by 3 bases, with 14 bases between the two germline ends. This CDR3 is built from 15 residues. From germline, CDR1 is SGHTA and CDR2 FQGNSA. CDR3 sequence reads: CASSAHREFYNEQFF. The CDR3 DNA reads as TGTGCCAGCAGCGCCCACAGGGAATTCTACAATGAGCAGTTCTTC. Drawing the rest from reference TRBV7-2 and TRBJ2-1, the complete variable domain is GAGVSQSPSNKVTEKGKDVELRCDPISGHTALYWYRQSLGQGLEFLIYFQGNSAPDKSGLPSDRFSAERTGGSVSTLTIQRTQQEDSAVYLCASSAHREFYNEQFFGPGTRLTVL.

The CDR3: CARSLTTTVGQPQHF. CDR3 nucleotide sequence: TGTGCCAGAAGCTTAACAACGACAGTAGGTCAGCCCCAGCATTTT. The V and J genes are TRBV5-3 and TRBJ1-5; a possible D gene is TRBD1 (5 bases). TRBV5-3 is an ORF for which the function is uncertain. This CDR3 has 15 amino acids. The germline V and J ends were trimmed by 2 bases and 6 bases, with 15 bases remaining between them.